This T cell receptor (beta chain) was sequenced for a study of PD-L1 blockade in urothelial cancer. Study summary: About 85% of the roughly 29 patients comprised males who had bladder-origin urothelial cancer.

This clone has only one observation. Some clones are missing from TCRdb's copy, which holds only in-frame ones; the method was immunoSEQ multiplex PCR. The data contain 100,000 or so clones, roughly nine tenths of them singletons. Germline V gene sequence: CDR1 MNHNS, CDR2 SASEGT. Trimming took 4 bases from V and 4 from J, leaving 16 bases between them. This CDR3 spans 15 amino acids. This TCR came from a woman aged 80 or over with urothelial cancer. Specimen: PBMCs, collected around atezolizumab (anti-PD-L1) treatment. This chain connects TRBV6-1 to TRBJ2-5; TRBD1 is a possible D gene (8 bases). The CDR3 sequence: CASSAGGTGSETQYF. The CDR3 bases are TGTGCCAGCAGTGCCGGGGGGACAGGATCAGAGACCCAGTACTTC.